The 30 T cell receptor beta chains reported below all come from one sample, sequenced in a study of low-dose radiotherapy and immunotherapy resistance in tumors. cDNA synthesis used a TRAV/TRBV-specific primer set for both chains. It was with a constant-region primer and a V-primer adapter that TCRs were amplified over approximately 20 PCR cycles. TCRdb re-called the reads through MiXCR, storing one row per CDR3 protein. Of about 84,000 distinct CDR3 sequences listed, 15% to 20% are singletons. Stated time point: after trial treatment. Treatment specified: LDRT plus nivolumab, ipilimumab, low-dose cyclophosphamide and aspirin (RACIN trial). The sample here was PBMCs, taken after low-dose radiotherapy plus immunotherapy. These receptors were taken from a male donor with prostate cancer.

This clonotype was seen repeatedly, ten times or more. The J gene is TRBJ2-2, the V gene TRBV29-1; 8 nucleotides align to TRBD1. J gave up 5 bases and V 6 bases, and 8 bases lay outside the gene matches. Germline CDR1 is SQVTM and CDR2 is ANQGSEA. The CDR3 is made up of 14 amino acids. The CDR3 DNA is TGCAGCGTCGACTCGGGACAGGTGACCGGGGAGCTGTTTTTT. Protein product: CSVDSGQVTGELFF.

There are many counts of this clonotype. This rearrangement joins TRBV18 to TRBJ2-3, with D perhaps matching TRBD2 (5 bases). Looked up from germline, CDR1 is KGHSH and CDR2 is LQKENI. V shed 3 bases and J shed 4 bases, with 17 bases lying between them. The CDR3 covers 16 residues. CDR3 DNA: TGTGCCAGCTCACCGTTACAGAGGGTCCCCCCAGATACGCAGTATTTT. It translates to CASSPLQRVPPDTQYF.

This clonotype was seen ten or more times. V usage is TRBV5-1 and J usage is TRBJ1-1; no clear D gene. This CDR3 comprises 14 residues. Germline loops: CDR1 SGHRS, CDR2 YFSETQ. Between the trimmed V and J ends, which lost 3 bases and 0 bases, there was a span of 9 bases. CDR3 region: CASSYDGMNTEAFF. CDR3 bases: TGCGCCAGCAGCTATGACGGAATGAACACTGAAGCTTTCTTT.

V gene TRBV24-1 combines with J gene TRBJ1-3; D is undetermined. The V and J ends lost 3 bases and 0 bases respectively, with 11 bases between them. The V gene's germline CDR1 is KGHDR and CDR2 SFDVKD. CDR3 length: 16 residues. CDR3 nucleotide sequence: TGTGCCACCAGTGATCCTAAGGACGGCTCTGGAAACACCATATATTTT. Residues: CATSDPKDGSGNTIYF.

This clonotype was picked up many times. The V gene is TRBV19, the J gene TRBJ2-2; D uncertain. The CDR3 sequence is 19 residues long. CDR1 is LNHDA, CDR2 SQIVND, per germline (reference sequence). The V end lost 5 bases, the J end lost 2 bases, and 24 bases lay between the germline ends. The CDR3 DNA reads as TGTGCCAGTAGTTGGGGTCTGTTTTCCGGCAGAACAAACACCGGGGAGCTGTTTTTT. Protein sequence: CASSWGLFSGRTNTGELFF.

This clonotype was seen at least ten times. The chain uses TRBV10-3 and TRBJ2-2, with TRBD1 matching 10 bases. Germline V lookup: CDR1 ENHRY, CDR2 SYGVKD. The ends lost 0 bases at V and 7 bases at J; junction bases unmatched: 5. CDR3 length: 16 amino acids. DNA of the CDR3: TGTGCCATCAGTGAGTCGACAGGGGGCGAGGACGGGGAGCTGTTTTTT. Its translation is CAISESTGGEDGELFF.

This clonotype was counted at least ten times. This chain connects TRBV15 to TRBJ2-1; 10 positions agree with TRBD2. Germline V CDR1 and CDR2: LNHNV, YYDKDF (reference sequence). Trimming cost V 0 bases and J 8 bases; bases outside gene matches: 7. The CDR3 runs to 16 residues. In DNA form, the CDR3 reads TGTGCCACCAGCAGAGATCCGAGCGGGAGGGCTGATGAGCAGTTCTTC. It encodes CATSRDPSGRADEQFF.

This clonotype was seen ten or more times. The chain is built from TRBV28 and TRBJ2-7, with D possibly TRBD2 on 6 matching bases. The CDR3 runs 12 residues. CDR1 is MDHEN, CDR2 SYDVKM, per germline. V was pared by 5 bases and J by 6 bases, with 11 bases between. CDR3 loop: CASSQLATEQYF. Written as DNA, the CDR3 is TGTGCCAGCAGTCAGCTAGCGACCGAGCAGTACTTC.

Notes on this clonotype: A far larger clone is a single base away, which makes a read error likely. The V and J genes are TRBV2 and TRBJ2-7, with TRBD1 matching over 8 bases. V trimming: 7 bases; J trimming: 6 bases; junction bases outside the gene matches: 17. The CDR3 runs 16 residues. CDR1 is SNHLY, CDR2 FYNNEI, per germline. The CDR3 nucleotides are TGTGCCAGCAACTTAGTCCCCCCGGGACAGGCAGCCGAGCAGTACTTC. This codes for CASNLVPPGQAAEQYF.

About this clonotype itself: A far larger clone is only one base removed, so a read error is likely. The J gene is TRBJ2-2, the V gene TRBV6-8, with D unclear. CDR3 size: 13 residues. V dropped 5 bases and J dropped 5 bases, with 9 bases sitting between them. Germline V gives CDR1 MNHGY, CDR2 SAAAGT. The CDR3 region has the DNA TGTGCCAGCAGTAAAAGTGGGACCGGGGAGCTGTTTTTT. Encoded protein: CASSKSGTGELFF.

This clonotype was picked up many times. The chain has TRBV11-2 and TRBJ2-5; either TRBD1 or TRBD2 may supply D (6 bases each). This CDR3 region has 15 residues. V was shortened by 0 bases and J by 4 bases, with 12 bases between the two germline ends. Germline CDR1 reads SGHAT; CDR2 reads FQNNGV. CDR3 sequence: CASSLDWGRGETQYF. Written as DNA, the CDR3 is TGTGCCAGCAGCTTAGATTGGGGGCGGGGAGAGACCCAGTACTTC. Looking up the rest from reference TRBV11-2 and TRBJ2-5 gives the full variable domain: EAGVAQSPRYKIIEKRQSVAFWCNPISGHATLYWYQQILGQGPKLLIQFQNNGVVDDSQLPKDRFSAERLKGVDSTLKIQPAKLEDSAVYLCASSLDWGRGETQYFGPGTRLLVL.

This clonotype showed up many times. The chain employs TRBV28 and TRBJ2-3; 8 bases align to TRBD2. CDR3 length: 18 residues. The germline V gene encodes CDR1 MDHEN and CDR2 SYDVKM. The trim removed 5 bases at V and 2 bases at J, leaving 15 bases unmatched. CDR3 region: CASSARGGPRPNTDTQYF. In nucleotides, the CDR3 is TGTGCCAGCAGTGCACGCGGGGGGCCGCGACCTAACACAGATACGCAGTATTTT.

This clonotype was counted many times. The CDR3 reads CASSQDYSGRTDTQYF. For the CDR3, the DNA is TGCGCCAGCAGCCAAGATTATAGCGGGAGGACAGATACGCAGTATTTT. This rearrangement joins TRBV4-3 to TRBJ2-3, with TRBD2 matching 10 bases. Trimming cost V 0 bases and J 3 bases; bases outside gene matches: 3. Per germline, CDR1 LGHNA and CDR2 YSLEER. CDR3 size: 16 residues.

This clonotype was observed a few times. The chain carries TRBV27 and TRBJ2-1, with D perhaps matching TRBD1 (6 bases). V was trimmed by 5 bases and J by 7 bases, leaving 18 bases between them. Looked up from germline, CDR1 is MNHEY and CDR2 is SMNVEV (reference sequence). The CDR3 totals 15 residues. The CDR3 loop is CASSTPAKGVNEQFF. CDR3 DNA sequence: TGTGCCAGCAGTACACCTGCCAAGGGGGTAAATGAGCAGTTCTTC.

This clonotype was seen at least ten times. The rearrangement joins TRBV20-1 to TRBJ2-5; 12 nucleotides match TRBD2. The ends lost 5 bases at V and 1 base at J; junction bases unmatched: 5. Germline lookup yields CDR1 DFQATT and CDR2 SNEGSKA (reference sequence). CDR3 size: 15 residues. CDR3 sequence reads: CSAPGLAGSQETQYF. Written as DNA, the CDR3 is TGCAGTGCTCCAGGACTAGCGGGATCCCAAGAGACCCAGTACTTC.

This clonotype was counted at least ten times. The gene calls are TRBV4-2 and TRBJ2-2; 8 bases line up with TRBD2. V was pared by 1 base and J by 0 bases, with 4 bases of the junction left unmatched. CDR3 length: 17 amino acids. Germline V gene lookup returns CDR1 LGHNA and CDR2 YNFKEQ. Here the CDR3 reads CASSQGTSLANTGELFF. CDR3 nucleotides: TGTGCCAGCAGCCAAGGGACTAGCCTCGCGAACACCGGGGAGCTGTTTTTT.

This clonotype was seen ten or more times. The chain couples TRBV30 to TRBJ1-1; D not resolved. The germline gives CDR1 GTSNPN, CDR2 SVGIG (reference sequence). V gave up 1 base and J gave up 1 base, with 10 bases separating them. The CDR3 length is 14 residues. Here the CDR3 DNA reads TGTGCCTGGAGTGGAACAACTTGGAACACTGAAGCTTTCTTT. Protein: CAWSGTTWNTEAFF.

This clonotype was recorded many times. The gene calls are TRBV28 and TRBJ2-1, with 11 bases lining up with TRBD2. CDR1 and CDR2 (germline): MDHEN, SYDVKM. V shed 3 bases, J shed 3 bases, and the junction held 4 bases outside the gene matches. CDR3 length: 16 residues. CDR3 amino acids: CASSFIAGGRYNEQFF. CDR3 DNA: TGTGCCAGCAGTTTTATAGCGGGAGGGCGCTACAATGAGCAGTTCTTC.

V is TRBV13 and J is TRBJ2-2; D unclear. This CDR3 contains 13 residues. V was shortened by 7 bases and J by 4 bases, with 10 bases between the two germline ends. CDR1 is PRHDT, CDR2 FYEKMQ, per germline (reference sequence). The chain's CDR3 is CASNIKPTGELFF. DNA of the CDR3: TGTGCCAGCAATATCAAGCCCACCGGGGAGCTGTTTTTT.

This clonotype turned up a few times. A much larger clonotype is one base distant, so this may be a read error. The V and J genes are TRBV6-1 and TRBJ1-2; 7 bases fit TRBD1. Germline V gene data show CDR1 as MNHNS and CDR2 as SASEGT. V shed 10 bases and J 6 bases; nucleotides not matched to a gene: 11. The CDR3 is 13 amino acids. This CDR3 is CATPSGTVNGYTF. The DNA of the CDR3 is TGTGCCACACCGTCCGGGACAGTTAATGGCTACACCTTC.

This clonotype showed up many times. J is TRBJ2-7 and V is TRBV6-5; D gene uncertain. The length of the CDR3 is 12 residues. V lost 5 bases and J lost 6, with 11 bases in between. Germline V gene data show CDR1 as MNHEY and CDR2 as SVGAGI. CDR3 coding DNA: TGTGCCAGCAGTGCGGCAAGCACCGAGCAGTACTTC. Amino acids: CASSAASTEQYF.

In the case of this clonotype: One base separates it from a far larger clone, so it is likely a read error. This chain connects TRBV28 to TRBJ2-1; D call uncertain. CDR3 length equals 14 residues. The V and J ends lost 7 bases and 10 bases respectively, with 20 bases between them. CDR1 is MDHEN, CDR2 SYDVKM, per germline. The CDR3 region is CASTISGISYEQFF. In nucleotides, the CDR3 is TGTGCCAGCACTATATCGGGCATTTCCTACGAGCAGTTCTTC.

Ten or more counts support this clonotype. J is TRBJ2-1 and V is TRBV18; TRBD2 aligns across 11 bases. Trimming cost V 0 bases and J 8 bases; bases outside gene matches: 3. This CDR3 region has 15 residues. Germline V gives CDR1 KGHSH, CDR2 LQKENI. The CDR3 nucleotides are TGTGCCAGCTCACCACCGACTAGCGGGATCCATGAGCAGTTCTTC. As protein: CASSPPTSGIHEQFF.

This clonotype has ten or more counts. J is TRBJ1-2 and V is TRBV28; 8 nucleotides line up with TRBD1. The CDR3 extends over 14 amino acids. V lost 11 bases, J lost 7 bases, and 15 bases stayed unmatched. Germline loops: CDR1 MDHEN, CDR2 SYDVKM. For the CDR3, the DNA is TGTGCCGGGGATCACCAGGACAGGGCCTGTGGCTACACCTTC. Translated, it gives CAGDHQDRACGYTF.

V and J are TRBV20-1 and TRBJ2-1; TRBD1 matches at 9 bases. The germline V gene encodes CDR1 DFQATT and CDR2 SNEGSKA (reference sequence). This CDR3 is built from 13 residues. Unmatched junction bases numbered 7, after V lost 3 bases and J lost 10 bases. The CDR3 loop is CSARTGGQYEQFF. In DNA, the CDR3 is TGCAGTGCTAGGACAGGGGGACAGTACGAGCAGTTCTTC.

This chain links TRBV5-1 with TRBJ2-7; TRBD2 matches 10 bases. V lost 5 bases, J lost 4 bases, and 3 bases stayed unmatched. There are 13 residues in the CDR3. The germline gives CDR1 SGHRS, CDR2 YFSETQ. The CDR3 coding sequence is TGCGCCAGCAGACTAGCGGGATCGTACGAGCAGTACTTC. Its protein product is CASRLAGSYEQYF.

This clonotype was observed many times. The chain carries TRBV2 and TRBJ2-1; unclear D gene. Germline assignment: CDR1 SNHLY and CDR2 FYNNEI. The CDR3 is 10 residues long. Trimming cost V 10 bases and J 8 bases, with 9 bases left between them. As DNA, the CDR3 is TGTGCCACCCAAAGGTATGAGCAGTTCTTC. Its translation: CATQRYEQFF.

Many counts were recorded for this clonotype. For the CDR3, the DNA is TGTGCCAGCAGTTTAAGCGGGGGCAGGACCGGGGAGCTGTTTTTT. Its protein product is CASSLSGGRTGELFF. The rearrangement uses TRBV12-3 or TRBV12-4 and TRBJ2-2; 8 positions match TRBD2. The J segment lost 5 bases and the V segment lost 2 bases, leaving 4 bases of the junction unmatched. The CDR3 loop spans 15 amino acids.

This clonotype was seen many times. The chain is built from TRBV4-2 and TRBJ1-2; D call uncertain. The CDR3 is 17 residues long. The germline CDR1 and CDR2 sequences are LGHNA and YNFKEQ. V lost 0 bases and J lost 4, with 18 bases in between. For the CDR3, the DNA is TGTGCCAGCAGCCAAGAAAAACAACCGAATGGGATCTATGGCTACACCTTC. It translates to CASSQEKQPNGIYGYTF.

This clonotype appeared many times. J is TRBJ2-2 and V is TRBV5-1; weak D call: TRBD2 (6 bases). The CDR3 sequence is 15 residues long. CDR1 is SGHRS and CDR2 is YFSETQ in the germline V gene. Trimming left V 4 bases short and J 3 bases short, with 13 bases between. The CDR3 sequence is CASSPRLGDTGELFF. CDR3 nucleotides: TGCGCCAGCAGCCCCAGACTAGGTGACACCGGGGAGCTGTTTTTT.